What follows are 15 T cell receptor beta chains derived from one specimen sequenced in a study of shared clonotypes between healthy human individuals. Here immunoSEQ multiplex PCR was the method, and the copy in TCRdb shows in-frame clones only, minus some. The profile shows some 490,000 clones, around 85% of them singletons. Sequenced material: PBMCs. Every receptor here comes from a woman aged 35 to 49 in good health. Some clones in this sample may be carry-over from other donors' samples.

The chain combines TRBV11-2 with TRBJ2-2; D remains unclear. V gave up 8 bases and J gave up 1 base, with 14 bases separating them. The CDR3 totals 15 residues. CDR1 SGHAT and CDR2 FQNNGV come from the germline V gene. CDR3 in DNA: TGTGCCAGCGGCCCTACTATCGGGAACACCGGGGAGCTGTTTTTT. This translates into CASGPTIGNTGELFF. Filled out from reference TRBV11-2 and TRBJ2-2, the complete variable domain reads EAGVAQSPRYKIIEKRQSVAFWCNPISGHATLYWYQQILGQGPKLLIQFQNNGVVDDSQLPKDRFSAERLKGVDSTLKIQPAKLEDSAVYLCASGPTIGNTGELFFGEGSRLTVL.

This chain connects TRBV4-2 to TRBJ2-5; 9 bases are a match to TRBD2. The V gene end was trimmed by 1 base and the J gene end by 3 bases; junction bases not matched to a gene: 3. Germline CDR1 is LGHNA and CDR2 is YNFKEQ. The CDR3 contains 15 residues. In DNA form, the CDR3 reads TGTGCCAGCAGCCAAGGGTCTAGCGGGGAAGAGACCCAGTACTTC. This translates into CASSQGSSGEETQYF.

Notes on this clone: This likely stems from a read error, as it lies one base from a far larger clone. Within the sample, other DNA sequences also encode this same CDR3. V is TRBV6-4 and J is TRBJ1-3; no clear D gene. The J call is in doubt because the DNA end fits TRBJ2-2 better. The CDR3 loop spans 15 amino acids. CDR1 and CDR2 (germline): MRHNA, SNTAGT. CDR3 sequence reads: CASSDSGENTGELFF. DNA of the CDR3: TGTGCCAGTAGTGACTCTGGGGAGAACACCGGGGAGCTGTTTTTT.

The chain carries TRBV10-3 and TRBJ2-2; 9 nucleotides agree with TRBD1. The germline V gene encodes CDR1 ENHRY and CDR2 SYGVKD. The CDR3 extends over 14 amino acids. V shed 10 bases and J 2 bases; nucleotides not matched to a gene: 5. The DNA of the CDR3 is TGTGCCACCGGACAGGGGAAAAACACCGGGGAGCTGTTTTTT. Translation: CATGQGKNTGELFF.

This clone was counted a few times. V gene TRBV1 combines with J gene TRBJ2-3; whether TRBD2, the table's D call, matches the DNA was not checked. TRBV1 is a pseudogene segment. The length of the CDR3 is 19 residues. CDR3 coding DNA: TGCACCCCCCTCCCTCTCACTAGCGGGGAACCAATCAAGGCAGATACGCAGTATTTT. Its translation is CTPLPLTSGEPIKADTQYF.

V usage is TRBV30 and J usage is TRBJ1-5, with TRBD1 matching 9 bases. The ends lost 3 bases at V and 0 bases at J; junction bases unmatched: 3. This CDR3 has 15 amino acids. CDR1 and CDR2 from the germline V gene are GTSNPN and SVGIG (reference sequence). In DNA form, the CDR3 reads TGTGCCTGGAGCAGGGACAGGGATAGCAATCAGCCCCAGCATTTT. Protein product: CAWSRDRDSNQPQHF. The complete variable domain, with remaining parts taken from reference TRBV30 and TRBJ1-5, reads SQTIHQWPATLVQPVGSPLSLECTVEGTSNPNLYWYRQAAGRGLQLLFYSVGIGQISSEVPQNLSASRPQDRQFILSSKKLLLSDSGFYLCAWSRDRDSNQPQHFGDGTRLSIL.

Of note for this clone: A read error may explain this, as a much larger clone is one base away. This chain uses TRBV5-6 with TRBJ2-1; 13 positions match TRBD2. This CDR3 is built from 15 residues. J lost 7 bases, V lost 2 bases, and 3 bases had no gene match. Germline loops: CDR1 SGHDT, CDR2 YYEEEE. CDR3 amino acids: CASSFRTSGSNEQFF. The CDR3 coding sequence is TGTGCCAGCAGCTTCCGGACTAGCGGGAGTAATGAGCAGTTCTTC.

The gene calls are TRBV29-1 and TRBJ2-1; D uncertain. Germline-derived CDR1 and CDR2 are SQVTM and ANQGSEA. V shed 7 bases and J shed 3 bases, with 13 bases lying between them. The CDR3 covers 13 residues. CDR3 bases: TGCAGCGGCAACCAGGAACGCTACAATGAGCAGTTCTTC. Translation gives CSGNQERYNEQFF.

The chain joins TRBV30 to TRBJ2-3; no definite D call. The germline V gene has CDR1 GTSNPN and CDR2 SVGIG (reference sequence). Trimming took off 0 bases at V and 4 bases at J, with 8 bases between the two ends. CDR3 length equals 13 residues. CDR3 sequence reads: CAWSVLVSDTQYF. CDR3 sequence (DNA): TGTGCCTGGAGTGTACTGGTATCAGATACGCAGTATTTT.

The gene calls are TRBV7-9 and TRBJ2-7; unclear D gene. The CDR3 extends over 13 amino acids. Trimming pared 5 bases from V and 6 bases from J, leaving 14 bases between. CDR1 and CDR2 (germline): SEHNR, FQNEAQ (reference sequence). DNA of the CDR3: TGTGCCAGCAGCCCCTCGCCCTGGAGCGAGCAGTACTTC. It is translated as CASSPSPWSEQYF. Full variable domain (remainder filled in from reference TRBV7-9 and TRBJ2-7): DTGVSQNPRHKITKRGQNVTFRCDPISEHNRLYWYRQTLGQGPEFLTYFQNEAQLEKSRLLSDRFSAERPKGSFSTLEIQRTEQGDSAMYLCASSPSPWSEQYFGPGTRLTVT.

Note on this clone: This is likely an artifact of a read error, given a far larger clone one base away. This specimen includes other DNA sequences encoding the same CDR3. The chain is built from TRBV29-1 and TRBJ2-3; D perhaps matches TRBD2 (6 bases). The length of the CDR3 is 14 residues. V lost 2 bases, J lost 5 bases, and 14 bases lay in between. The germline gives CDR1 SQVTM, CDR2 ANQGSEA. The CDR3 DNA reads as TGCAGCGTTGAATCTGCGGGGCTACAAGATACGCAGTATTTT. Its protein is CSVESAGLQDTQYF.

V and J are TRBV6-5 and TRBJ2-7; the D gene could be TRBD1 or TRBD2 (7 bases each). Germline V gene data show CDR1 as MNHEY and CDR2 as SVGAGI. Deletions cut 6 bases from V and 7 bases from J, with 22 bases between. The length of the CDR3 is 15 residues. CDR3 DNA: TGTGCCAGCAGAAAGGGGGCTAGCGGTGCTGGGGAGCAGTACTTC. Protein: CASRKGASGAGEQYF.

The chain uses TRBV29-1 and TRBJ2-3; D is possibly TRBD2 (6 bases). Trimming took 7 bases from V and 11 from J, leaving 28 bases between them. The CDR3 is 15 residues long. The germline gives CDR1 SQVTM, CDR2 ANQGSEA. The CDR3 nucleotides read TGCAGCGCAGTTCGCCGGGAGCCGCTTGGCCGTGAGCAGTATTTT. Translation gives CSAVRREPLGREQYF.

V and J are TRBV9 and TRBJ1-1, with 8 nucleotides matching TRBD1. Germline-derived CDR1 and CDR2 are SGDLS and YYNGEE. The CDR3 runs 17 residues. The trim removed 3 bases at V and 2 bases at J, leaving 12 bases unmatched. The CDR3 sequence: CASSDGQGAGENTEAFF. The CDR3 DNA is TGTGCCAGCAGCGACGGACAGGGTGCGGGAGAAAACACTGAAGCTTTCTTT.

The sample holds one count of this clone. The J gene is TRBJ2-2, the V gene TRBV4-1; 9 bases align to TRBD1. Germline V gene lookup returns CDR1 MGHRA and CDR2 YSYEKL. With V trimmed by 8 bases and J by 5 bases, 6 bases remained unmatched. The CDR3 is 14 amino acids. CDR3 region: CASGTGRSTGELFF. DNA of the CDR3: TGCGCCAGCGGGACAGGGAGGTCAACCGGGGAGCTGTTTTTT.